This TCR beta chain was recovered during a study of blood T cell repertoires in COVID-19 (dated by TCRdb to about 2020). For the wider study: Samples covering the acute and convalescent phases of COVID-19 were provided by collaborators in the United States, Italy and Spain. The material from the prospective study consisted of cDNA or gDNA derived from T cells, B-cell-depleted T cells, or PBMCs. The dataset comprised deeply sampled blood TCRbeta repertoires from subjects exposed to, actively infected with, or recovered from COVID-19. The repertoires were released in a freely available public database intended as a resource for research on the immune response to SARS-CoV-2. Samples were obtained from the ongoing ImmuneRACE study (first 160 participants) and from 1,000 to 1,500 subjects provided by 6 global collaborators. A de-identified subject ID, COVID-19 status, age in years and sex were almost always included in the sample metadata. HLA class I and class II types, where available, came from metadata supplied by the sample provider rather than from assay-based typing.

General study outcomes and caveats: How much clinical and demographic metadata was included differed by source and by participant, and the metadata was provided uncurated.

The immunoSEQ Assay, a bias-controlled multiplex PCR, was used to amplify TCRbeta CDR3 regions from genomic DNA. The published analysis was carried out like this. Within the assay, amplification of reference gene primers was used to estimate how many nucleated cells each sample contained. To quantify the absolute abundance of each unique TCRbeta CDR3 rearrangement, sequence reads were collapsed and filtered. Productive Simpson clonality was computed per sample as the square root of Simpson's diversity index over productive rearrangements. TCRdb holds this immuneACCESS table with in-frame rearrangements only. Some clones are missing; in checked studies, unresolved V genes explain under half, and the rest has no known cause. V, J and clone size are those of that table, while D and trimming were read from the DNA. The sample table lists approximately 100,000 clones, approximately 80% of them with a count of one. The ten largest clones add up to under 25% of the sample.

Comments on this clone: The specificity of this receptor is unknown. No base qualities exist here, and no much larger clone lies one base off it.

The germline V gene specifies MNHEY as CDR1 and SVGAGI as CDR2. From the cysteine through the phenylalanine, the CDR3 covers 14 amino acids. Only the CDR3 region is kept as DNA, spanning 42 bases read in frame from base 1. V ends up 7 bases short and J 1 base short, with an unmatched junction base count of 4. Collaborating institutions collected whole blood in K2EDTA tubes following their own protocols. For TCRbeta analysis, collaborators shipped samples in one of three forms: frozen whole blood, isolated PBMCs, or DNA extracted from either of those sample types. This receptor was obtained from a man in his 70s with active or convalescent COVID-19. Specimen: peripheral blood. The chain was built from TRBV6-5 and TRBJ2-1; 7 bases in the middle match TRBD1. The CDR3 protein: CASTATGSYNEQFF. The DNA sequence is TGTGCCAGCACGGCGACAGGGTCCTACAATGAGCAGTTCTTC.